The 14 T cell receptor beta chains below come from one sample, sequenced in a study of early T cells in non-severe SARS-CoV-2 infection. TCRdb reprocessed the 5' RACE reads with MiXCR, giving one entry per CDR3 protein. The sample lists about 110,000 distinct CDR3 sequences, around 10% occurring once. Sample: whole blood. All receptors derive from an adult who was a healthcare worker with PCR-confirmed SARS-CoV-2 infection or an uninfected control (not recorded which).

This clonotype was seen once. The chain has TRBV10-2 and TRBJ2-7, with 10 bases that match TRBD1. The CDR3 has 16 amino acids. Unmatched junction bases numbered 10, after V lost 5 bases and J lost 3 bases. Germline V CDR1 and CDR2: WSHSY, SAAADI. Written as DNA, the CDR3 is TGCGCCAGCAGTTCCGGACAGGGGGGGCCTTTCTACGAGCAGTACTTC. Encoded protein: CASSSGQGGPFYEQYF.

The V and J genes are TRBV24-1 and TRBJ2-2; D gene uncertain. Germline values: CDR1 KGHDR, CDR2 SFDVKD. V was cut by 5 bases and J by 5 bases, with 5 bases left in between. The CDR3 contains 12 residues. CDR3 DNA: TGTGCCACCAGTGGGCCGACCGGGGAGCTGTTTTTT. This codes for CATSGPTGELFF.

This clonotype turned up a few times. The chain joins TRBV29-1 to TRBJ2-7, with D unresolved. The CDR3 loop spans 12 amino acids. The germline V gene encodes CDR1 SQVTM and CDR2 ANQGSEA. V was clipped by 1 base and J by 5 bases, with 9 bases between them. The CDR3 sequence: CSVEGARDEQYF. The CDR3 DNA follows: TGCAGCGTTGAAGGGGCTAGGGACGAGCAGTACTTC.

This clonotype was seen repeatedly, ten times or more. The chain links TRBV7-3 to TRBJ2-2; 13 bases map to TRBD2. The CDR3 sequence is 15 residues long. The V segment lost 5 bases and the J segment 4 bases; nucleotides outside the gene matches: 1. Germline CDR1 and CDR2: SGHTA and FQGTGA. CDR3 nucleotide sequence: TGTGCCAGCAGCGGACTAGCGGGAGTCACCGGGGAGCTGTTTTTT. Translated, it gives CASSGLAGVTGELFF.

The sample holds many counts of this clonotype. This chain connects TRBV2 to TRBJ1-5, with D maybe TRBD1 (6 bases). This CDR3 is built from 14 residues. V shed 6 bases and J shed 0 bases, with 9 bases lying between them. The germline gives CDR1 SNHLY, CDR2 FYNNEI. The DNA of the CDR3 is TGTGCCAGCAGCGGACAGAATAGCAATCAGCCCCAGCATTTT. Amino acids: CASSGQNSNQPQHF.

J is TRBJ2-2 and V is TRBV27, with D tentatively TRBD1 or TRBD2 (6 bases each). Germline loops: CDR1 MNHEY, CDR2 SMNVEV (reference sequence). V was cut by 6 bases and J by 10 bases, with 18 bases left in between. The length of the CDR3 is 14 residues. This chain's CDR3 is CASSRLGGLEELFF. CDR3 sequence (DNA): TGTGCCAGCAGCCGGCTGGGGGGCTTGGAGGAGCTGTTTTTT.

This clonotype was counted many times. The rearrangement uses TRBV9 and TRBJ1-1, with D uncertain. V lost 0 bases and J lost 10, with 16 bases in between. CDR3 length equals 14 residues. Germline CDR1 reads SGDLS; CDR2 reads YYNGEE. CDR3 amino acids: CASSVAGQSPAAFF. The DNA for the CDR3 is TGTGCCAGCAGCGTAGCGGGCCAGTCCCCTGCAGCTTTCTTT.

This clonotype was recorded many times. V gene TRBV30 combines with J gene TRBJ2-4; no reliable D call. CDR1 GTSNPN and CDR2 SVGIG come from the germline V gene (reference sequence). CDR3 length equals 17 residues. V was pared by 2 bases and J by 0 bases, with 17 bases between. Written as DNA, the CDR3 is TGTGCCTGGAGTCTAGGAAGCCTAGTTTTAGCCAAAAACATTCAGTACTTC. Translated: CAWSLGSLVLAKNIQYF.

In this sample, this clonotype turned up many times. The V and J genes are TRBV28 and TRBJ2-1; D may be TRBD1 (5 bases). Germline V CDR1 and CDR2: MDHEN, SYDVKM. V was shortened by 6 bases and J by 10 bases, with 13 bases between the two germline ends. The CDR3 totals 12 residues. The CDR3: CASRSQRQEQFF. The DNA for the CDR3 is TGTGCCAGCAGGTCCCAACGACAGGAGCAGTTCTTC.

This clonotype has a count of ten or more. Germline and junction disagree at one end, which may indicate a read error. V gene TRBV7-7 combines with J gene TRBJ2-5; 7 nucleotides align to TRBD2. The CDR3 loop spans 15 amino acids. Germline V CDR1 and CDR2: SSHAT, FNYEAQ (reference sequence). In DNA, the CDR3 is TGTGCTAGCAGCTTAGCCGGGACTACCAAAGAGACCCAGTACTTC. As protein: CASSLAGTTKETQYF.

This clonotype has more than one count but fewer than ten. The chain uses TRBV10-3 and TRBJ2-3; no clear D gene. This CDR3 comprises 14 residues. Trimming left V 2 bases short and J 0 bases short, with 6 bases between. From germline, CDR1 is ENHRY and CDR2 SYGVKD. CDR3 loop: CAISELYSTDTQYF. In DNA, the CDR3 is TGTGCCATCAGTGAGCTCTATAGCACAGATACGCAGTATTTT.

This clonotype has a handful of counts. The chain is built from TRBV18 and TRBJ1-1; D ambiguous. Looked up from germline, CDR1 is KGHSH and CDR2 is LQKENI. The CDR3 length is 14 residues. V was trimmed by 3 bases and J by 6 bases, leaving 14 bases between them. The CDR3 loop reads CASSPVEGRSEAFF. CDR3 bases: TGTGCCAGCTCACCGGTGGAGGGTCGATCTGAAGCTTTCTTT.

This clonotype was detected many times. V usage is TRBV3-1 and J usage is TRBJ2-5; no clear D. The V end lost 1 base, the J end lost 4 bases, and 10 bases lay between the germline ends. Germline assignment: CDR1 LGHDT and CDR2 YNNKEL (reference sequence). This CDR3 has 14 residues. The DNA of the CDR3 is TGTGCCAGCAGCCAAGTAACTGGGATAGAGACCCAGTACTTC. Translation: CASSQVTGIETQYF.

This chain uses TRBV28 with TRBJ2-5; D perhaps matches TRBD1 (5 bases). This CDR3 spans 13 amino acids. V gave up 5 bases and J gave up 4 bases, with 11 bases separating them. Germline loops: CDR1 MDHEN, CDR2 SYDVKM. The CDR3 here is CASSGASRETQYF. CDR3 bases: TGTGCCAGCAGTGGGGCTTCGAGAGAGACCCAGTACTTC.